One TCR beta chain is described in this entry. Its cognate antigen is unknown. Using unique molecular identifiers, the investigators prepared the TCRbeta library. TCRdb called the PCR reads again in MiXCR, with one record for every CDR3 protein. The table lists around 230,000 distinct CDR3 sequences, approximately 17% of them singletons. These data come from a study of T-cell reconstitution after alpha-beta-depleted transplantation in children. Whole-study findings and limits: At one year after transplant, newly produced T cells mostly accounted for T-cell counts and diversity. Recipient T cells and thymic progenitors that survived gave rise to the high TCRbeta diversity observed at day 60 in some patients.

This CDR3 is 19 amino acids long. Germline loops: CDR1 LGHDT, CDR2 YNNKEL (reference sequence). V dropped 4 bases and J dropped 4; count of bases not matched to a gene: 19. The origin of this receptor is a male patient between 2 and 15 years old who had a stem cell transplant for acute lymphoblastic leukemia, so the T cells may come from the graft donor. The chain is built from TRBV3-1 and TRBJ2-1; 7 bases fit TRBD1. The sequencing used PBMCs, mostly from graft donor cells, collected 360 days after TCRalphabeta/CD19-depleted stem cell transplant. The CDR3 loop reads CASSPTGARQGIRYNEQFF. The CDR3 nucleotides read TGTGCCAGCAGCCCAACGGGCGCCAGACAGGGAATAAGGTACAATGAGCAGTTCTTC.